This T cell receptor beta chain comes out of a study of CD8 T cells in Susac syndrome. Whole-study findings and limits: A relatively small number of individuals underwent TCR sequencing and HLA analysis.

This CDR3 comprises 17 residues. After removal of 5 bases from V and 2 bases from J, the junction contained 8 bases not matched to a gene. Germline values: CDR1 LNHDA, CDR2 SQIVND (reference sequence). After extraction with the RNeasy kit, 0.5 to 1 ug of the RNA was reverse transcribed using random hexamers. immunoSEQ multiplex PCR amplified TCR beta CDR3 across 54 Vbeta, 13 Jbeta. TCRdb re-analysed the immunoSEQ multiplex PCR reads in MiXCR, keeping a single row per CDR3 protein. The table lists 200,000 to 250,000 distinct CDR3 sequences, about 93% of them singletons. About this clonotype: Antigen unknown.

The chain is built from TRBV19 and TRBJ1-6; 8 bases match TRBD1. This TCR came from a human donor with multiple sclerosis. The sample was CD8+ T cells from PBMCs. The CDR3 reads CASSGQGRDPYNSPLHF. The DNA for the CDR3 is TGTGCCAGTAGTGGACAGGGCAGAGACCCCTATAATTCACCCCTCCACTTT.